This T cell receptor beta chain was identified in a study of T cells in Graves' hyperthyroidism and ophthalmopathy. Overall study: Once the initial diagnosis was made, peripheral blood was obtained before any treatment.

The source material, RNA transcripts, was used to amplify TCR beta CDR3 regions. In the first-round RT-PCR of the TCR CDR3, the HTBI primer set was used. TCRdb re-derived calls from the multiplex PCR reads in MiXCR, one entry per CDR3 protein. The table has fewer than 750,000 distinct CDR3 sequences, about 14% seen once. This clonotype has ten or more counts. The sequenced sample consisted of blood. This receptor was identified in a woman aged 40-49 years with Graves' ophthalmopathy.

CDR3 nucleotides: TGTGCCAGCACGCGCGGGAACCAAAACATTCAGTACTTC. It is translated as CASTRGNQNIQYF. The chain is built from TRBV7-9 and TRBJ2-4, with D perhaps matching TRBD2 (6 bases). V dropped 7 bases and J dropped 5 bases, with 12 bases sitting between them. CDR3 length equals 13 residues. Germline V gene lookup returns CDR1 SEHNR and CDR2 FQNEAQ (reference sequence).